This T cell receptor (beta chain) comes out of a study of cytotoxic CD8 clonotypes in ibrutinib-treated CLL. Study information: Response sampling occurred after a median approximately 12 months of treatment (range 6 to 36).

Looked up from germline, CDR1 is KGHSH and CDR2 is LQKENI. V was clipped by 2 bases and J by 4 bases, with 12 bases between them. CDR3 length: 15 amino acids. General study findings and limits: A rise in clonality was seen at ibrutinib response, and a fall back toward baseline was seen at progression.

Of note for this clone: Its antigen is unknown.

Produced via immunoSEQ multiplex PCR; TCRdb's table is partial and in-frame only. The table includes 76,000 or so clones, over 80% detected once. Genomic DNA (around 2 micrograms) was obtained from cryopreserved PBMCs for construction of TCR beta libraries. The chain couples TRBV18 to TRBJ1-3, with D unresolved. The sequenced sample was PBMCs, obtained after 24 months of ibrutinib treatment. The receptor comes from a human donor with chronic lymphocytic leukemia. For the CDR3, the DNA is TGTGCCAGCTCACCATCCGAAATCAGGGGAAACACCATATATTTT. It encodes CASSPSEIRGNTIYF.